The entry below gives a single T cell receptor beta chain sequence along with its context. What it binds is unknown. Trimming removed 2 bases from V and 2 bases from J, with 10 bases in between. Germline CDR1 and CDR2: SGHAT and FQNNGV. CDR3 length: 14 residues. This specimen comes from a study of OX40 agonist ivuxolimab in advanced cancers. Study-level findings and limits: Expanded clones tended on average to be more numerous among CD8+ T cells than CD4+. Nonresponders included some who also had low normalized T-cell clonal expansion.

The data were produced by immunoSEQ multiplex PCR, yet TCRdb's version contains in-frame clones alone and is incomplete. The sample holds fewer than 55,000 clones, around 80% seen once. The gene calls are TRBV11-2 and TRBJ2-7; D not certain. The sequence was obtained from an adult with an advanced solid tumor such as melanoma, head and neck, liver or kidney cancer. The sample here was CD4+ or CD8+ T cells sorted from blood, taken in a trial of the OX40 agonist ivuxolimab. The CDR3 sequence: CASSLNLGPYEQYF. Here the CDR3 DNA reads TGTGCCAGCAGCTTAAACTTAGGTCCCTACGAGCAGTACTTC.